The 3 T cell receptor beta chains below come from one sample, sequenced in a study of blood T cell repertoires in COVID-19 (dated by TCRdb to about 2020). Library method: the immunoSEQ multiplex PCR assay. TCRdb limited this immuneACCESS table to in-frame rearrangements with V and J called. A share of clones is missing; checked studies link under half to unresolved V genes, and the rest is unexplained. Across this sample there are roughly 160,000 clones, with less than 85% seen only once. Around 3% of the sample comes from the top ten. Material: peripheral blood. The source of these receptors is a woman older than 75 with acute or convalescent COVID-19.

The chain employs TRBV11-2 and TRBJ2-1; TRBD2 matches 10 bases. The CDR3 contains 13 residues. Germline CDR1 reads SGHAT; CDR2 reads FQNNGV. Trimming cost V 3 bases and J 7 bases; bases outside gene matches: 0. The DNA of the CDR3 is TGTGCCAGCAGCTTGGGACTAGCGAATGAGCAGTTCTTC. It translates to CASSLGLANEQFF.

The chain employs TRBV5-8 and TRBJ2-5; 9 bases align to TRBD1. In germline, CDR1 is SGHTS, CDR2 YDEGEE. This CDR3 contains 15 residues. With V trimmed by 4 bases and J by 5 bases, 9 bases remained unmatched. For the CDR3, the DNA is TGTGCCAGCAGCCAGGGACAGGGTACGGTGGAGACCCAGTACTTC. Its translation is CASSQGQGTVETQYF.

The genes are TRBV9 and TRBJ2-3, with D unresolved. The ends were cut back, 4 bases at V and 2 bases at J, with 17 bases in the middle. This CDR3 is built from 16 residues. Germline-derived CDR1 and CDR2 are SGDLS and YYNGEE. CDR3 region: CASSPHPKASTDTQYF. The CDR3 region has the DNA TGTGCCAGCAGCCCCCATCCCAAAGCCTCCACAGATACGCAGTATTTT.